This T cell receptor (beta chain) was observed in a study of tumor-infiltrating lymphocytes in localized non-small cell lung cancer. About the study: Resected tumor was paired with non-adjacent uninvolved lung from the same patient.

General study points: TCRbeta sequencing showed higher T cell infiltration in tumors than uninvolved lung. Each assay used a separate piece of the same tissue.

Measured with immunoSEQ multiplex PCR; TCRdb has only the in-frame clones, and not every one. The data contain 5,500 to 7,500 clones, 70% to 80% of them singletons. Points on this clone: Its antigen is as yet unknown.

There are 15 residues in the CDR3. Germline lookup yields CDR1 LGHNA and CDR2 YSLEER. V was pared by 4 bases and J by 8 bases, with 11 bases of the junction left unmatched. The material sequenced was uninvolved lung tissue not adjacent to the tumor. J is TRBJ1-2 and V is TRBV4-3; 9 bases are shared with TRBD1. The clonotype comes from a human donor with non-small cell lung cancer. The CDR3 region has the DNA TGCGCCAGCAGCCCCGGGACAGGGACAATCGGAGGCTACACCTTC. Amino acid sequence: CASSPGTGTIGGYTF.